These 8 T cell receptor beta chains share one sample of origin, sequenced in a study of blood T cell repertoires in COVID-19. Produced via immunoSEQ multiplex PCR; TCRdb's table is partial and in-frame only. The sample lists under 300,000 clones, around 78% occurring once. Sequenced sample: peripheral blood. The receptor source for this set is a man between 60 and 75 years old who had recovered from COVID-19.

V gene TRBV18 combines with J gene TRBJ2-7, with TRBD2 matching over 11 bases. Germline loops: CDR1 KGHSH, CDR2 LQKENI. CDR3 length: 14 residues. Trimming took 6 bases from V and 2 from J; bases not matched to a gene: 3. Written as DNA, the CDR3 is TGTGCCAGCTCTATTAGCGGGGGGGCCTACGAGCAGTACTTC. This gives the protein CASSISGGAYEQYF.

The DNA for the CDR3 is TGTGCCAGCAGCTTGACTAGTTTCCAAGAGACCCAGTACTTC. Its translation is CASSLTSFQETQYF. V is TRBV5-4 and J is TRBJ2-5; perhaps TRBD2 as D (5 bases). The ends were cut back, 1 base at V and 1 base at J, with 8 bases in the middle. CDR1 and CDR2 (germline): SGHNT, YYREEE (reference sequence). This CDR3 contains 14 residues.

The chain couples TRBV7-9 to TRBJ2-2; 9 bases are shared with TRBD1. The CDR3 spans 16 residues. The ends lost 5 bases at V and 1 base at J; junction bases unmatched: 5. Germline CDR1 SEHNR, CDR2 FQNEAQ (reference sequence). CDR3 loop: CASSGTGKENTGELFF. The CDR3 nucleotides read TGTGCCAGCAGCGGGACAGGGAAGGAGAACACCGGGGAGCTGTTTTTT. The full variable domain, with the rest looked up from reference TRBV7-9 and TRBJ2-2, is DTGVSQNPRHKITKRGQNVTFRCDPISEHNRLYWYRQTLGQGPEFLTYFQNEAQLEKSRLLSDRFSAERPKGSFSTLEIQRTEQGDSAMYLCASSGTGKENTGELFFGEGSRLTVL.

The chain joins TRBV2 to TRBJ2-7, with unresolved D. Germline lookup yields CDR1 SNHLY and CDR2 FYNNEI. The V gene lost 7 bases and the J gene lost 2 bases, with 15 bases spanning the gap. The CDR3 sequence is 14 residues long. The chain's CDR3 is CASKRDSRTYEQYF. The CDR3 DNA sequence: TGTGCCAGCAAGAGAGACTCCCGGACCTACGAGCAGTACTTC.

This clone was observed a handful of times. The chain uses TRBV28 and TRBJ1-2; 9 bases align to TRBD1. Trimming removed 7 bases from V and 4 bases from J; junction bases left unmatched: 10. The V gene's germline CDR1 is MDHEN and CDR2 SYDVKM. The CDR3 is made up of 15 amino acids. CDR3 protein: CASNEPGQGFYGYTF. In DNA form, the CDR3 reads TGTGCCAGCAACGAACCGGGACAGGGATTCTATGGCTACACCTTC.

The V gene is TRBV29-1, the J gene TRBJ1-1, with a weak D call TRBD1 (6 bases). V shed 4 bases and J shed 1 base, with 7 bases lying between them. The CDR3 loop spans 12 amino acids. Germline V gene lookup returns CDR1 SQVTM and CDR2 ANQGSEA. CDR3 DNA: TGCAGCGTTGCACAGGGGAACACTGAAGCTTTCTTT. Its protein product is CSVAQGNTEAFF.

The chain is built from TRBV9 and TRBJ2-2, with D perhaps matching TRBD1 (5 bases). The germline gives CDR1 SGDLS, CDR2 YYNGEE. The V end lost 4 bases, the J end lost 4 bases, and 8 bases lay between the germline ends. The CDR3 is 13 amino acids. CDR3 region: CASSPQGTGELFF. Here the CDR3 DNA reads TGTGCCAGCAGCCCGCAGGGCACCGGGGAGCTGTTTTTT.

This clone turned up a few times. One end of the junction does not line up with germline, which may come from a read error. The chain couples TRBV7-7 to TRBJ2-2, with D possibly matching TRBD2 (6 bases). The length of the CDR3 is 15 residues. CDR1 is SSHAT, CDR2 FNYEAQ, per germline (reference sequence). CDR3 loop: CASTPVQAGTGELFF. CDR3 nucleotides: TGTGCTAGCACCCCAGTGCAGGCGGGGACCGGGGAGCTGTTTTTT. Together with reference TRBV7-7 and TRBJ2-2, the CDR3 gives the full variable domain: GAGVSQSPRYKVTKRGQDVTLRCDPISSHATLYWYQQALGQGPEFLTYFNYEAQPDKSGLPSDRFSAERPEGSISTLTIQRTEQRDSAMYRCASTPVQAGTGELFFGEGSRLTVL.